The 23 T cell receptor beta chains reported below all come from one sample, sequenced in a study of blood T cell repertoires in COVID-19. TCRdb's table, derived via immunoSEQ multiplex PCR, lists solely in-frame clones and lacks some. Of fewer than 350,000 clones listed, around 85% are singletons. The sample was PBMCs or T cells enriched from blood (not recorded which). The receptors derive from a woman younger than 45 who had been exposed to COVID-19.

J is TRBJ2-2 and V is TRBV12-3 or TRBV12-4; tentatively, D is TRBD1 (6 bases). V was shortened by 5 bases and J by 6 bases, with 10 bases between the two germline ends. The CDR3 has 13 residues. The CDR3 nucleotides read TGTGCCAGCAGTACACAGGGTCCCGGGGAGCTGTTTTTT. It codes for CASSTQGPGELFF.

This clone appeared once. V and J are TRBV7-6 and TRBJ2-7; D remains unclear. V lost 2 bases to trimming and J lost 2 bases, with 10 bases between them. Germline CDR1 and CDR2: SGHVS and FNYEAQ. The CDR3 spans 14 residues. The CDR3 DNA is TGTGCCAGCAGCTTATTTGTCGAGACCTACGAGCAGTACTTC. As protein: CASSLFVETYEQYF.

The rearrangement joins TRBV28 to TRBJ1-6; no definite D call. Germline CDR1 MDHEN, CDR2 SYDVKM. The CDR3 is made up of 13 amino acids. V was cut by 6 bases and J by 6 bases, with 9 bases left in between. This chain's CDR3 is CASSPVFNSPLHF. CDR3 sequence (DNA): TGTGCCAGCAGCCCAGTTTTTAATTCACCCCTCCACTTT.

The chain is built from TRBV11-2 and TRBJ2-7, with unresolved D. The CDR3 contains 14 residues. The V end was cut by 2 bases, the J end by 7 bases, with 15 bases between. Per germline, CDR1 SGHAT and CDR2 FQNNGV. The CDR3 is CASSLWAQDREQYF. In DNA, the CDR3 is TGTGCCAGCAGCTTATGGGCACAAGATCGGGAGCAGTACTTC.

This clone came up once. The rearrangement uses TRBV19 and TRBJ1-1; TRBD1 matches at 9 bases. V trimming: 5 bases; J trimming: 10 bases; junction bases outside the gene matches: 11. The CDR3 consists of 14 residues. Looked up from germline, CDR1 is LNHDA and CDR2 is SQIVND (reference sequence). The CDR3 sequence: CASSPTGGALSAFF. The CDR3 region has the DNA TGTGCCAGTAGTCCCACAGGGGGCGCGTTATCAGCTTTCTTT.

In DNA form, the CDR3 reads TGTGCCAGCAGCTTGGCCGCGGGAAGCAATCAGCCCCAGCATTTT. Amino acids: CASSLAAGSNQPQHF. The chain links TRBV5-5 to TRBJ1-5; D unclear. Trimming stripped 0 bases from V and 1 base from J, with 8 bases between. The germline V gene has CDR1 SGHKS and CDR2 YYEKEE (reference sequence). The CDR3 runs to 15 residues.

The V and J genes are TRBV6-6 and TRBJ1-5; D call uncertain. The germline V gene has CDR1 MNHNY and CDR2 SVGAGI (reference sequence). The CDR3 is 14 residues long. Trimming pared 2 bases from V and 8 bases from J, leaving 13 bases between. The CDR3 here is CASSYGLLGEPQHF. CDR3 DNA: TGTGCCAGCAGTTACGGACTCTTAGGTGAGCCCCAGCATTTT.

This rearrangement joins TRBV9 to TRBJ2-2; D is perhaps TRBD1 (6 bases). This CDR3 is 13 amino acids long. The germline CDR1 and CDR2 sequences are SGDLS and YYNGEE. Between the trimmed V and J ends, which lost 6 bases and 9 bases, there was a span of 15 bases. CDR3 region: CASTPRGFRELFF. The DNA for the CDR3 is TGTGCCAGCACCCCCAGGGGCTTCAGGGAGCTGTTTTTT. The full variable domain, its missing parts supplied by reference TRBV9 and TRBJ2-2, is DSGVTQTPKHLITATGQRVTLRCSPRSGDLSVYWYQQSLDQGLQFLIQYYNGEERAKGNILERFSAQQFPDLHSELNLSSLELGDSALYFCASTPRGFRELFFGEGSRLTVL.

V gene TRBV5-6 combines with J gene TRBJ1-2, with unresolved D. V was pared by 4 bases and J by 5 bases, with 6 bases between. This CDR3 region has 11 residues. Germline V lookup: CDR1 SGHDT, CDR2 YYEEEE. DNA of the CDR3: TGTGCCAGCAGCCAGGATTATGGCTACACCTTC. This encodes CASSQDYGYTF.

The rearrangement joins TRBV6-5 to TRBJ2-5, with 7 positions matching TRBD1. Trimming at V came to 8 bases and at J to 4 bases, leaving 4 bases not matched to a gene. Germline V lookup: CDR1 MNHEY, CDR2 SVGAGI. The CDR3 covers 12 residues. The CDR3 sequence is CASFSGGETQYF. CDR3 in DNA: TGTGCCAGCTTCTCAGGGGGAGAGACCCAGTACTTC.

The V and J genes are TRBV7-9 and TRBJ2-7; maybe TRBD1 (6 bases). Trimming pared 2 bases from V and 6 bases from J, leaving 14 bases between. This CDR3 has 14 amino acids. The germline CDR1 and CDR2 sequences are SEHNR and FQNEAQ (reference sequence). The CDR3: CASSLLMTRGEQYF. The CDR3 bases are TGTGCCAGCAGCTTACTTATGACCAGGGGCGAGCAGTACTTC.

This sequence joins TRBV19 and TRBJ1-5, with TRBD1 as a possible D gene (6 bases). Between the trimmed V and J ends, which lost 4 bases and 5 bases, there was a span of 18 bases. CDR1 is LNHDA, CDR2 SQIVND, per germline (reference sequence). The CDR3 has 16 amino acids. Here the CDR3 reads CASSTIGRGPDQPQHF. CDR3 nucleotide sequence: TGTGCCAGTAGTACTATAGGCAGGGGTCCAGATCAGCCCCAGCATTTT.

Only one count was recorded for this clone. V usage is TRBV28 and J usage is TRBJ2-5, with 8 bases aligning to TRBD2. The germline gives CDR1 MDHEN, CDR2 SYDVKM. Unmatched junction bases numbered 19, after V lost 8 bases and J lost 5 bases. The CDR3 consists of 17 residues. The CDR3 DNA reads TGTGCCAGCCACCCCCCCCAAGGAGCGGGAGCACGGGAGACCCAGTACTTC. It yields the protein CASHPPQGAGARETQYF.

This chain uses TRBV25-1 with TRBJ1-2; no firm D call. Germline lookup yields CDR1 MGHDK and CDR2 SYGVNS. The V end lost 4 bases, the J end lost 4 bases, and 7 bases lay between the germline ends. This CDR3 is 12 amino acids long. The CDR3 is CASSANFYGYTF. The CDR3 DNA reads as TGTGCCAGCAGTGCTAATTTCTATGGCTACACCTTC.

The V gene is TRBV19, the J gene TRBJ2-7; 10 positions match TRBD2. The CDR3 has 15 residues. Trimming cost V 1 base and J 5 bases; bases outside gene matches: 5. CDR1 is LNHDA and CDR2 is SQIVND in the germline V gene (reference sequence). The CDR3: CASSIVHGTSDEQYF. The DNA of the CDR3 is TGTGCCAGTAGTATAGTACATGGGACTAGCGACGAGCAGTACTTC. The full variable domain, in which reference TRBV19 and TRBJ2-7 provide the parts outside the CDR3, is DGGITQSPKYLFRKEGQNVTLSCEQNLNHDAMYWYRQDPGQGLRLIYYSQIVNDFQKGDIAEGYSVSREKKESFPLTVTSAQKNPTAFYLCASSIVHGTSDEQYFGPGTRLTVT.

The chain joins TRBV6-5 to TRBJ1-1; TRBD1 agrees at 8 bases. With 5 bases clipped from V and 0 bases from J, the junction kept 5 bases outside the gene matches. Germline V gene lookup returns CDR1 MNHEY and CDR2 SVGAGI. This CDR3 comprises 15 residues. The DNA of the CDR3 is TGTGCCAGCAGTCGCCAGGGGGCGGTGAACACTGAAGCTTTCTTT. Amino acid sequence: CASSRQGAVNTEAFF.

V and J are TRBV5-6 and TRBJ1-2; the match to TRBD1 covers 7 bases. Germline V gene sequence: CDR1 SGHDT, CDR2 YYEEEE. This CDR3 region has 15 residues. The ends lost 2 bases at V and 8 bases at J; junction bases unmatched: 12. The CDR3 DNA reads TGTGCCAGCAGCTTCGAATCGACAGGGACAATCGGCTACACCTTC. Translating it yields CASSFESTGTIGYTF. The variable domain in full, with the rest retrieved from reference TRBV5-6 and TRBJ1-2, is DAGVTQSPTHLIKTRGQQVTLRCSPKSGHDTVSWYQQALGQGPQFIFQYYEEEERQRGNFPDRFSGHQFPNYSSELNVNALLLGDSALYLCASSFESTGTIGYTFGSGTRLTVV.

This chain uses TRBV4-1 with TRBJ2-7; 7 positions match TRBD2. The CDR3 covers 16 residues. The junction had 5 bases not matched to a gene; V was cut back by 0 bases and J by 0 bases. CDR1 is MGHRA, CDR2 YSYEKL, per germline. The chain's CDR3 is CASSQEWGGFSYEQYF. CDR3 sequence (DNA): TGCGCCAGCAGCCAAGAGTGGGGGGGATTCTCCTACGAGCAGTACTTC.

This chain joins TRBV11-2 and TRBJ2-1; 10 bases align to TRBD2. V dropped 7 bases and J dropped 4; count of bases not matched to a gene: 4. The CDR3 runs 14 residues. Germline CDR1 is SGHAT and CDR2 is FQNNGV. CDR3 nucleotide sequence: TGTGCCAGCACGGCTAGCGGGGGATACAATGAGCAGTTCTTC. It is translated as CASTASGGYNEQFF.

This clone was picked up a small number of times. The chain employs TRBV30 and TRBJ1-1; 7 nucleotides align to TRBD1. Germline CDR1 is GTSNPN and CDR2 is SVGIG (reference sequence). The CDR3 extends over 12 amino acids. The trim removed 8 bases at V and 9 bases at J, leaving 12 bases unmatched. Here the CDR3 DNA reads TGTGCCCTTAACAGGGGTGAAGAGAAAGCTTTCTTT. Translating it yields CALNRGEEKAFF. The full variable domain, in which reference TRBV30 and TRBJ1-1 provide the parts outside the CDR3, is SQTIHQWPATLVQPVGSPLSLECTVEGTSNPNLYWYRQAAGRGLQLLFYSVGIGQISSEVPQNLSASRPQDRQFILSSKKLLLSDSGFYLCALNRGEEKAFFGQGTRLTVV.

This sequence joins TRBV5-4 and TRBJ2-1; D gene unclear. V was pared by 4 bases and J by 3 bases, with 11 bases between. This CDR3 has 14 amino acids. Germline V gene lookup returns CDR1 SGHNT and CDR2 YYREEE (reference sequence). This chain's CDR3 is CASSLMADYNEQFF. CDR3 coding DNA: TGTGCCAGCAGCCTCATGGCGGACTACAATGAGCAGTTCTTC.

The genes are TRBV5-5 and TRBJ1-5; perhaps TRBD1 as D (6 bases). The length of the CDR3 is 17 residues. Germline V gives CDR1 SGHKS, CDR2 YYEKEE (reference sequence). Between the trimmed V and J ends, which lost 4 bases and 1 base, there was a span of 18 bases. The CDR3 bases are TGTGCCAGCAGCCCAACACAGGGAATGGGGAGCAATCAGCCCCAGCATTTT. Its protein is CASSPTQGMGSNQPQHF.

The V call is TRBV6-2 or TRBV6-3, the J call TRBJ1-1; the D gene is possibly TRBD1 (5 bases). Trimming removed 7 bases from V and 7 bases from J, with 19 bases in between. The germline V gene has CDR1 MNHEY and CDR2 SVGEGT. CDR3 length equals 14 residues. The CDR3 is CASTPRVKGDEAFF. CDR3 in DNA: TGTGCCAGCACCCCCAGGGTAAAGGGTGATGAAGCTTTCTTT.